This entry lists 2 T cell receptor beta chains sequenced from one sample in a study of OX40 agonist ivuxolimab in advanced cancers. Clones were read by immunoSEQ multiplex PCR, and TCRdb kept only the in-frame ones, dropping some. The sample shows about 52,000 clones, 80% to 90% of them seen only once. The input for sequencing was CD4+ or CD8+ T cells sorted from blood, taken in a trial of the OX40 agonist ivuxolimab. These receptors were taken from an adult with an advanced solid tumor such as melanoma, head and neck, liver or kidney cancer.

J is TRBJ1-1 and V is TRBV19, with a weak D call TRBD1 (5 bases). The V end was cut by 6 bases, the J end by 3 bases, with 17 bases between. CDR1 and CDR2 (germline): LNHDA, SQIVND (reference sequence). The CDR3 contains 15 residues. CDR3 loop: CASRERAGRDTEAFF. CDR3 DNA: TGTGCCAGTAGGGAAAGGGCAGGGAGGGACACTGAAGCTTTCTTT.

This clone was found once. The V and J genes are TRBV9 and TRBJ2-7; 8 positions agree with TRBD2. This CDR3 is built from 16 residues. With V trimmed by 3 bases and J by 3 bases, 11 bases remained unmatched. CDR1 and CDR2 (germline): SGDLS, YYNGEE. The CDR3 region has the DNA TGTGCCAGCAGCGGGAGGGCGGGGGGTTTTATCTACGAGCAGTACTTC. It specifies CASSGRAGGFIYEQYF.